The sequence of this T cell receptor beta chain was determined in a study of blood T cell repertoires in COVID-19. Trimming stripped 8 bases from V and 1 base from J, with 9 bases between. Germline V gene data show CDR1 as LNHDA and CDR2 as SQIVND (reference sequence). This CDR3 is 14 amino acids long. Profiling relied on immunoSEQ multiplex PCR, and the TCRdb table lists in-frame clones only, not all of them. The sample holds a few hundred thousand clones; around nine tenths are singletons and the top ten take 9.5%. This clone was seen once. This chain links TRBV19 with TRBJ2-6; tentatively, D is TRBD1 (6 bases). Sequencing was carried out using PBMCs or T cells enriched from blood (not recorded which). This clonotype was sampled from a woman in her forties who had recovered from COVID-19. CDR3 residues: CASATGSGANVLTF. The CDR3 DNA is TGTGCCAGTGCAACAGGGTCTGGGGCCAACGTCCTGACTTTC. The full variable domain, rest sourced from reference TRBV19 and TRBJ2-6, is DGGITQSPKYLFRKEGQNVTLSCEQNLNHDAMYWYRQDPGQGLRLIYYSQIVNDFQKGDIAEGYSVSREKKESFPLTVTSAQKNPTAFYLCASATGSGANVLTFGAGSRLTVL.